This T cell receptor (beta chain) comes out of a study of blood T cells in healthy people across ages. There are 14 residues in the CDR3. Trimming pared 2 bases from V and 4 bases from J, leaving 12 bases between. Germline CDR1 and CDR2: SEHNR and FQNEAQ (reference sequence). The authors ran a second PCR of about 6 to 11 cycles using a sample-barcoded 5' primer and a J-beta primer mix. TCRdb re-called the 5' RACE reads through MiXCR, storing one row per CDR3 protein. The sample lists 1.5 million to 1.9 million distinct CDR3 sequences; under 55% were seen once. The V call is TRBV7-9, the J call TRBJ2-7; no firm D call. Sequencing was carried out using blood. This clonotype originated in a woman between 18 and 30 years old in good health. This CDR3 reads CASSLSVGWYEQYF. In nucleotides, the CDR3 is TGTGCCAGCAGCTTATCGGTTGGGTGGTACGAGCAGTACTTC.